This entry describes one TCR beta chain. It was during active infection that Seattle patients were enrolled and then longitudinally followed. This sample is part of a study of blood T cell repertoires in COVID-19. In the authors' workflow: Reference gene primers were amplified, and this amplification served to estimate nucleated cell counts. The assay was immunoSEQ multiplex PCR, and TCRdb's table has in-frame clones only and misses some. The DNA gave D and trimming, while V, J and clone size come from that table. The table includes over 70,000 clones, roughly 83% detected once. The CDR3 totals 15 residues. Trimming pared 1 base from V and 9 bases from J, leaving 16 bases between. In germline, CDR1 is SNHLY, CDR2 FYNNEI.

This TCR derives from a man younger than 40 with COVID-19, enrolled during active disease. The material sequenced was peripheral blood. This chain joins TRBV2 and TRBJ2-1, with a tentative D call TRBD1 (5 bases). CDR3 coding DNA: TGTGCCAGCAGTGAAGTAACCGACCAAGGGGTTGAGCAGTTCTTC. Translated, it gives CASSEVTDQGVEQFF.